The rows below give T cell receptor beta chains drawn from one sample of a study of T cell responses to AZD1222 COVID-19 vaccine. Clones were read by immunoSEQ multiplex PCR, and TCRdb kept only the in-frame ones, dropping some. The data contain approximately 96,000 clones, roughly 86% of them singletons. This specimen consisted of peripheral blood, obtained 28 days after the second AZD1222 dose. The receptors stem from an adult who received the AZD1222 COVID-19 vaccine. Both conserved end residues are part of each CDR3. The order of the fields is clone size, D gene, J gene, V gene, CDR3 protein, CDR3 DNA. The D gene is left open where the match is weak. Rows give clone size only sometimes, using once, few, many, or a class for an expanded clone.

abundance: -; d_gene: -; j_gene: TRBJ1-5; v_gene: TRBV7-2; CDR3aa: CASSGGKSQPQHF; CDR3nt: TGTGCCAGCAGCGGTGGAAAGAGTCAGCCCCAGCATTTT
abundance: -; d_gene: -; j_gene: TRBJ1-1; v_gene: TRBV10-3; CDR3aa: CAISESSGRQRALGTEAFF; CDR3nt: TGTGCCATCAGTGAGTCGAGTGGGAGACAGAGGGCGTTGGGCACTGAAGCTTTCTTT
abundance: -; d_gene: -; j_gene: TRBJ1-5; v_gene: TRBV28; CDR3aa: CASSRWTYYSNQPQHF; CDR3nt: TGTGCCAGCAGTCGGTGGACCTACTATAGCAATCAGCCCCAGCATTTT
abundance: few; d_gene: -; j_gene: TRBJ2-7; v_gene: TRBV18; CDR3aa: CASSPGHNLYEQYF; CDR3nt: TGTGCCAGCTCACCAGGGCATAACCTCTACGAGCAGTACTTC
abundance: -; d_gene: TRBD1; j_gene: TRBJ2-7; v_gene: TRBV15; CDR3aa: CATSRGPGTGYEQYF; CDR3nt: TGTGCCACCAGCAGAGGCCCCGGGACAGGGTACGAGCAGTACTTC
abundance: -; d_gene: TRBD2; j_gene: TRBJ2-2; v_gene: TRBV5-5; CDR3aa: CASSSGLAGAPGTGELFF; CDR3nt: TGTGCCAGCAGCTCCGGACTAGCGGGGGCCCCGGGGACCGGGGAGCTGTTTTTT
abundance: -; d_gene: -; j_gene: TRBJ2-1; v_gene: TRBV5-4; CDR3aa: CASSITGRMGDEQFF; CDR3nt: TGTGCCAGCAGCATCACGGGACGGATGGGCGATGAGCAGTTCTTC
abundance: once; d_gene: TRBD1; j_gene: TRBJ2-7; v_gene: TRBV19; CDR3aa: CATSLQGRSYEQYF; CDR3nt: TGTGCCACATCTTTACAGGGGCGCTCCTACGAGCAGTACTTC
abundance: -; d_gene: -; j_gene: TRBJ2-7; v_gene: TRBV6-2/TRBV6-3; CDR3aa: CASSYWAEQYF; CDR3nt: TGTGCCAGCAGTTACTGGGCCGAGCAGTACTTC
abundance: -; d_gene: TRBD1; j_gene: TRBJ1-3; v_gene: TRBV6-2/TRBV6-3; CDR3aa: CASSADRDSGNTIYF; CDR3nt: TGTGCCAGCAGTGCAGACAGGGACTCTGGAAACACCATATATTTT
abundance: -; d_gene: -; j_gene: TRBJ2-2; v_gene: TRBV6-5; CDR3aa: CASQKVRHTGELFF; CDR3nt: TGTGCCTCCCAAAAAGTGCGGCACACCGGGGAGCTGTTTTTT
abundance: -; d_gene: -; j_gene: TRBJ1-1; v_gene: TRBV19; CDR3aa: CASRILHGALMNTEAFF; CDR3nt: TGTGCCAGTAGAATCCTACATGGGGCCCTGATGAACACTGAAGCTTTCTTT
abundance: -; d_gene: TRBD2; j_gene: TRBJ2-3; v_gene: TRBV5-4; CDR3aa: CASSLAGGPDTQYF; CDR3nt: TGTGCCAGCAGCTTGGCGGGGGGGCCGGATACGCAGTATTTT
abundance: -; d_gene: -; j_gene: TRBJ2-2; v_gene: TRBV2; CDR3aa: CASNGNTGELFF; CDR3nt: TGTGCCAGCAACGGGAACACCGGGGAGCTGTTTTTT
abundance: -; d_gene: TRBD1; j_gene: TRBJ2-7; v_gene: TRBV14; CDR3aa: CASSQGGTGTYEQYF; CDR3nt: TGTGCCAGCAGCCAAGGAGGGACAGGGACCTACGAGCAGTACTTC
abundance: -; d_gene: -; j_gene: TRBJ2-7; v_gene: TRBV6-6; CDR3aa: CASSLSGATYEQYF; CDR3nt: TGTGCCAGCAGTTTGTCGGGGGCCACCTACGAGCAGTACTTC
abundance: -; d_gene: TRBD2; j_gene: TRBJ2-5; v_gene: TRBV7-3; CDR3aa: CASSPGGSGMTETQYF; CDR3nt: TGTGCCAGCAGCCCGGGGGGTAGCGGGATGACAGAGACCCAGTACTTC
abundance: -; d_gene: -; j_gene: TRBJ1-2; v_gene: TRBV6-2/TRBV6-3; CDR3aa: CASSNQNYGYTF; CDR3nt: TGTGCCAGCAGTAATCAGAACTATGGCTACACCTTC
abundance: -; d_gene: -; j_gene: TRBJ2-2; v_gene: TRBV2; CDR3aa: CASSQSGDVGELFF; CDR3nt: TGTGCCAGCAGTCAGAGTGGGGACGTCGGGGAGCTGTTTTTT
abundance: -; d_gene: -; j_gene: TRBJ1-1; v_gene: TRBV4-1; CDR3aa: CASSFRGRDTEAFF; CDR3nt: TGCGCCAGCAGCTTCAGGGGTAGGGACACTGAAGCTTTCTTT
abundance: -; d_gene: -; j_gene: TRBJ1-5; v_gene: TRBV30; CDR3aa: CAWSGRVDQPQHF; CDR3nt: TGTGCCTGGTCGGGCAGGGTGGATCAGCCCCAGCATTTT
abundance: -; d_gene: -; j_gene: TRBJ1-2; v_gene: TRBV11-2; CDR3aa: CASSLVSGIGYTF; CDR3nt: TGTGCCAGCAGCTTAGTATCCGGGATTGGCTACACCTTC